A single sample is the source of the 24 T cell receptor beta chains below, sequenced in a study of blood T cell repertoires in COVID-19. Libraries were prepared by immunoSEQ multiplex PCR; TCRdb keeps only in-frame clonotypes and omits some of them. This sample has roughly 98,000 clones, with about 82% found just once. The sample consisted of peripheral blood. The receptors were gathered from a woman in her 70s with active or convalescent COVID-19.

CDR3 DNA sequence: TGTGCCAGCGCTAATACAGGGTTCGGAAGTCAGCCCCAGCATTTT. It encodes CASANTGFGSQPQHF. The V gene is TRBV6-5, the J gene TRBJ1-5, with D possibly being TRBD1 (6 bases). V gave up 8 bases and J gave up 6 bases, with 20 bases separating them. The CDR3 consists of 15 residues. CDR1 is MNHEY, CDR2 SVGAGI, per germline.

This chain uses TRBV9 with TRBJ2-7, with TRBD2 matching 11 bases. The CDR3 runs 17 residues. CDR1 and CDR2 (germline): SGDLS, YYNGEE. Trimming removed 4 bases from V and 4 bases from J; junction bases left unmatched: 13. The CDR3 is CASSPLGLAGGKYEQYF. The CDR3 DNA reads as TGTGCCAGCAGCCCCCTTGGCCTAGCGGGGGGCAAGTACGAGCAGTACTTC.

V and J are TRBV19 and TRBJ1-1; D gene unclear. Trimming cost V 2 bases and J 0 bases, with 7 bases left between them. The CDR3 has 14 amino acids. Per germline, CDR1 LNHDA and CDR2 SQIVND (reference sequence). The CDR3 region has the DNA TGTGCCAGTAGTATATGGGCAATGAACACTGAAGCTTTCTTT. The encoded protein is CASSIWAMNTEAFF.

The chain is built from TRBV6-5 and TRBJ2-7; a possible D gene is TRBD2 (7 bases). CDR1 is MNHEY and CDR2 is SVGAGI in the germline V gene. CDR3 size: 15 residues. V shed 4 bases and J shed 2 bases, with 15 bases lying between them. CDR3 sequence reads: CASSLVTGRAYEQYF. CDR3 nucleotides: TGTGCCAGCAGTTTAGTCACAGGGAGGGCCTACGAGCAGTACTTC.

CDR3 sequence (DNA): TGTGCCAGCAGTGTTAGAGGGGGTGAAACTAATGAAAAACTGTTTTTT. This codes for CASSVRGGETNEKLFF. The rearrangement links TRBV2 to TRBJ1-4, with D possibly being TRBD1 (6 bases). The ends were cut back, 4 bases at V and 1 base at J, with 13 bases in the middle. The CDR3 is 16 residues long. CDR1 and CDR2 (germline): SNHLY, FYNNEI.

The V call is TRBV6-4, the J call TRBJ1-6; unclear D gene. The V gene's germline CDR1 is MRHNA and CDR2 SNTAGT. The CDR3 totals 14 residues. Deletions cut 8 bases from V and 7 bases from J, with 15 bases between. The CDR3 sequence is CASPHGRGNSPLHF. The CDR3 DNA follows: TGTGCCAGCCCACACGGCAGAGGAAATTCACCCCTCCACTTT.

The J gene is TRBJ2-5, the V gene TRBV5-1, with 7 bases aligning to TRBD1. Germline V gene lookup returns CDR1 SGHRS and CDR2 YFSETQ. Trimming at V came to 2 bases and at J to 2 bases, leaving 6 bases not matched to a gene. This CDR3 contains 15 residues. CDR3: CASSLGDSDQETQYF. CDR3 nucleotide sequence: TGCGCCAGCAGCTTAGGGGACAGCGATCAAGAGACCCAGTACTTC.

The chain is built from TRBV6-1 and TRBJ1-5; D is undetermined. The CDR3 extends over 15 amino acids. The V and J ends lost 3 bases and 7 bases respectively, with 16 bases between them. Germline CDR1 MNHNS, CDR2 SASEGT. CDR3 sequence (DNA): TGTGCCAGCAGTGAGTCCCTCTCGGGGAGGCAGCCCCAGCATTTT. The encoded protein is CASSESLSGRQPQHF.

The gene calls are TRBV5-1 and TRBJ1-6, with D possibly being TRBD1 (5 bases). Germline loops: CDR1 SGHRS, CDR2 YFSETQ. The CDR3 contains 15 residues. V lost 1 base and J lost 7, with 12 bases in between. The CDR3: CASSLITGENSPLHF. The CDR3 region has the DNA TGCGCCAGCAGCTTGATTACAGGAGAGAATTCACCCCTCCACTTT.

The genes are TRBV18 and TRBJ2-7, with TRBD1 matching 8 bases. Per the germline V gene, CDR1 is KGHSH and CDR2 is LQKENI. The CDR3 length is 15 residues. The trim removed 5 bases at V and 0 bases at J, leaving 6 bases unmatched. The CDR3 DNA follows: TGTGCCAGCTCAGAGGGACAGGTAAACTCCTACGAGCAGTACTTC. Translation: CASSEGQVNSYEQYF.

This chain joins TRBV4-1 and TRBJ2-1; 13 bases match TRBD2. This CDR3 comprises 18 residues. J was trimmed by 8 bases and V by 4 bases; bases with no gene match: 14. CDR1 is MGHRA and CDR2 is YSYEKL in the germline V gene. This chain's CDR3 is CASSPPLLGLAGSDEQFF. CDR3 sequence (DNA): TGCGCCAGCAGCCCGCCCCTCCTGGGACTAGCGGGGTCGGATGAGCAGTTCTTC.

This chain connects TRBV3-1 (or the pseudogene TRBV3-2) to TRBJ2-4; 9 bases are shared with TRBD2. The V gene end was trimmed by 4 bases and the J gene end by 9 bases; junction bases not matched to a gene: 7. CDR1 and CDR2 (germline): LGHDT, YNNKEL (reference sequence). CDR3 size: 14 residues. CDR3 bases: TGTGCCAGCAGCCCAGCGGGGGGTGAGGGCATTCAGTACTTC. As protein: CASSPAGGEGIQYF.

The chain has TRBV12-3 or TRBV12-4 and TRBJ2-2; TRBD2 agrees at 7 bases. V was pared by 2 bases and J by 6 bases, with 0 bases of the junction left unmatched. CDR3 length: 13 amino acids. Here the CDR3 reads CASSLSGAGELFF. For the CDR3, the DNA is TGTGCCAGCAGTTTAAGCGGGGCCGGGGAGCTGTTTTTT.

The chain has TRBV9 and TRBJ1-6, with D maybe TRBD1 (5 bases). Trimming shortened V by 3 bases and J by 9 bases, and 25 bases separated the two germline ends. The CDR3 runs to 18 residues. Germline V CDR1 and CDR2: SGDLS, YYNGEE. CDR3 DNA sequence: TGTGCCAGCAGCGAGAAAGACGGTTTTGGGGGGGAGAGTTCACCCCTCCACTTT. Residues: CASSEKDGFGGESSPLHF. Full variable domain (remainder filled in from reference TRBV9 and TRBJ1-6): DSGVTQTPKHLITATGQRVTLRCSPRSGDLSVYWYQQSLDQGLQFLIQYYNGEERAKGNILERFSAQQFPDLHSELNLSSLELGDSALYFCASSEKDGFGGESSPLHFGNGTRLTVT.

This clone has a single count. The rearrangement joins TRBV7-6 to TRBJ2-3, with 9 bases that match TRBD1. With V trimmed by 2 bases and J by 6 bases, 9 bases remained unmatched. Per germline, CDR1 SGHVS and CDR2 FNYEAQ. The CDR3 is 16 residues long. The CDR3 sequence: CASSLRTGDSGDTQYF. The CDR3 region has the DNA TGTGCCAGCAGCTTAAGGACAGGGGATTCTGGTGATACGCAGTATTTT.

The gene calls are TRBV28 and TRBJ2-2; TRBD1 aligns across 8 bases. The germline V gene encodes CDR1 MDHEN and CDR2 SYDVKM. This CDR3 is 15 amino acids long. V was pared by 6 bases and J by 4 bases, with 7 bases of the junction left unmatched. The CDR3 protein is CASSSRGRGTGELFF. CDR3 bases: TGTGCCAGCAGCAGCAGGGGGCGAGGCACCGGGGAGCTGTTTTTT.

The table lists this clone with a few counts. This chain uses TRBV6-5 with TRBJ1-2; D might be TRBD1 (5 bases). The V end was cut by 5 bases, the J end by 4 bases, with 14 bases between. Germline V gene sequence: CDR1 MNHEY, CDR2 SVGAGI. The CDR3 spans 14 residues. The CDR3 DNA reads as TGTGCCAGCAGTCAGGGCAGCGATCGCTATGGCTACACCTTC. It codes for CASSQGSDRYGYTF.

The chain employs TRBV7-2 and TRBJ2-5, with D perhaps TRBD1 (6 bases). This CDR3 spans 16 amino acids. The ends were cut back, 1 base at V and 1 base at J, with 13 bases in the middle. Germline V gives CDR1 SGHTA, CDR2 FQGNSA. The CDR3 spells CASSLGQGSIQETQYF. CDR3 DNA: TGTGCCAGCAGCTTAGGGCAGGGGTCAATCCAAGAGACCCAGTACTTC. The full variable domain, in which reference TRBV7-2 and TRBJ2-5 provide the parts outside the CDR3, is GAGVSQSPSNKVTEKGKDVELRCDPISGHTALYWYRQSLGQGLEFLIYFQGNSAPDKSGLPSDRFSAERTGGSVSTLTIQRTQQEDSAVYLCASSLGQGSIQETQYFGPGTRLLVL.

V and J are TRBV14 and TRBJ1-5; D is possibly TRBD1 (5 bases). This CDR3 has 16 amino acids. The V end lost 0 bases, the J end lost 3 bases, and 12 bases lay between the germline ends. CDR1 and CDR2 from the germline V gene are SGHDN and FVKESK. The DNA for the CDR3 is TGTGCCAGCAGCCAAGAGCAGGGATCGTTCAATCAGCCCCAGCATTTT. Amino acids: CASSQEQGSFNQPQHF.

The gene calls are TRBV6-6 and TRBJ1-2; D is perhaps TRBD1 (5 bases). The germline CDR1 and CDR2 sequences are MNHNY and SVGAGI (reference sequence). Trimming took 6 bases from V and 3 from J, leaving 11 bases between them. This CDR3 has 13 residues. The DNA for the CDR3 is TGTGCCAGCAGACCCGGGGGGGACTATGGCTACACCTTC. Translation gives CASRPGGDYGYTF.

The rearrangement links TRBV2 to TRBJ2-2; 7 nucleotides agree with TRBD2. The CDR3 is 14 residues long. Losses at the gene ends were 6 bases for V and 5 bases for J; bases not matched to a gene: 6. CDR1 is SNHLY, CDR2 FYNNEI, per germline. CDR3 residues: CASSLGGTTGELFF. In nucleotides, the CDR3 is TGTGCCAGCAGCTTGGGAGGGACTACCGGGGAGCTGTTTTTT.

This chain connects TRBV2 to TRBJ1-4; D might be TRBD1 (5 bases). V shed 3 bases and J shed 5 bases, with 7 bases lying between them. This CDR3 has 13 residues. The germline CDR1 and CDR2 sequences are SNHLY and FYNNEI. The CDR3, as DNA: TGTGCCAGCAGTGACAGGGTCAATGAAAAACTGTTTTTT. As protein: CASSDRVNEKLFF.

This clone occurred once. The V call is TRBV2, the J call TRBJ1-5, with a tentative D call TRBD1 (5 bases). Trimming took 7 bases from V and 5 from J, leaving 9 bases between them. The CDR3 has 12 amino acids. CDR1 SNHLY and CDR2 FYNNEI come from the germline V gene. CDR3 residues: CASMGLDQPQHF. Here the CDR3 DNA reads TGTGCCAGCATGGGGCTAGATCAGCCCCAGCATTTT.

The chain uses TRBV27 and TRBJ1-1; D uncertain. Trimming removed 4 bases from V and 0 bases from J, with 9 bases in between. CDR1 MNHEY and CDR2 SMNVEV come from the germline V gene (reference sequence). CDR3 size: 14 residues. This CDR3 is CASSSGNMNTEAFF. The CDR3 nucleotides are TGTGCCAGCAGTTCCGGGAACATGAACACTGAAGCTTTCTTT.